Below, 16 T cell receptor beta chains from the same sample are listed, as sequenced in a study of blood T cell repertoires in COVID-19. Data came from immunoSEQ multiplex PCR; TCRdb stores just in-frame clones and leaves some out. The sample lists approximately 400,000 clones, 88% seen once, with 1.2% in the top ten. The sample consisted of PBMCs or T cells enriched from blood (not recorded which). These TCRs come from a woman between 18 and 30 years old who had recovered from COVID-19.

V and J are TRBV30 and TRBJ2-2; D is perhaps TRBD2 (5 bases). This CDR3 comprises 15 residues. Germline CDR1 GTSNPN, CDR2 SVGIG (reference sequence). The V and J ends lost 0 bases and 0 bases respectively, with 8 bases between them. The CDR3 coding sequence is TGTGCCTGGAGTGTAGAGGAGGCGAACACCGGGGAGCTGTTTTTT. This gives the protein CAWSVEEANTGELFF.

The CDR3 protein is CAWSPLGYTF. CDR3 DNA sequence: TGTGCCTGGAGCCCTTTGGGCTACACCTTC. V and J are TRBV30 and TRBJ1-2; D uncertain. Trimming stripped 3 bases from V and 8 bases from J, with 7 bases between. Germline V gene lookup returns CDR1 GTSNPN and CDR2 SVGIG (reference sequence). The CDR3 is made up of 10 amino acids.

The CDR3 DNA follows: TGTGCCAGCAGCCGCAGGGGCACAGATACGCAGTATTTT. Translated: CASSRRGTDTQYF. The chain has TRBV5-6 and TRBJ2-3; tentatively, D is TRBD1 (5 bases). Germline CDR1 and CDR2: SGHDT and YYEEEE. V was clipped by 4 bases and J by 1 base, with 7 bases between them. This CDR3 contains 13 residues.

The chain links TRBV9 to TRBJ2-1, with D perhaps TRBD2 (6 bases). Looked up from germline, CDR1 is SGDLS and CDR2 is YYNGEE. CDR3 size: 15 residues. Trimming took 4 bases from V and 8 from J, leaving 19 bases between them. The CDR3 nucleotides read TGTGCCAGCAGCCCGGCCGGGACTTCCGGGGATGAGCAGTTCTTC. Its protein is CASSPAGTSGDEQFF.

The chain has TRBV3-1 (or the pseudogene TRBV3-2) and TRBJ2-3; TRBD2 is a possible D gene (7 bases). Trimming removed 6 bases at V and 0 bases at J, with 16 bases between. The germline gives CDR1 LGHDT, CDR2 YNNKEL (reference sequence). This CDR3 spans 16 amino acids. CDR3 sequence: CASRGQLALSTDTQYF. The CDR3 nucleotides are TGTGCCAGCAGGGGACAACTAGCGCTTAGCACAGATACGCAGTATTTT.

The DNA for the CDR3 is TGTGCCACCAGCAGAGAATCGGGCAGGGTTAATGAAAAACTGTTTTTT. Encoded protein: CATSRESGRVNEKLFF. This rearrangement joins TRBV15 to TRBJ1-4, with a weak D call TRBD1 (5 bases). This CDR3 contains 16 residues. V was cut by 0 bases and J by 4 bases, with 12 bases left in between. CDR1 is LNHNV and CDR2 is YYDKDF in the germline V gene (reference sequence). Filled out from reference TRBV15 and TRBJ1-4, the complete variable domain reads DAMVIQNPRYQVTQFGKPVTLSCSQTLNHNVMYWYQQKSSQAPKLLFHYYDKDFNNEADTPDNFQSRRPNTSFCFLDIRSPGLGDTAMYLCATSRESGRVNEKLFFGSGTQLSVL.

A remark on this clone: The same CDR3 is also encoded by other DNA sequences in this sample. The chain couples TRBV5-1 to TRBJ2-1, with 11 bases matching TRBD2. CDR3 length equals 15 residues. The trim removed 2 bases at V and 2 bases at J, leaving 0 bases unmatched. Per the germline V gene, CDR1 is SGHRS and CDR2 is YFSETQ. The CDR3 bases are TGCGCCAGCAGCTTTAGCGGGGGGGCCTACAATGAGCAGTTCTTC. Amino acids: CASSFSGGAYNEQFF.

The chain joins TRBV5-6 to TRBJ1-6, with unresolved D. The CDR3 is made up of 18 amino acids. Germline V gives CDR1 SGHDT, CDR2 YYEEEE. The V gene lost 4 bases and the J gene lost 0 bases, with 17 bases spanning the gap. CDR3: CASSLGRGSSSYNSPLHF. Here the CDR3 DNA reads TGTGCCAGCAGCCTCGGACGGGGATCCAGCTCCTATAATTCACCCCTCCACTTT.

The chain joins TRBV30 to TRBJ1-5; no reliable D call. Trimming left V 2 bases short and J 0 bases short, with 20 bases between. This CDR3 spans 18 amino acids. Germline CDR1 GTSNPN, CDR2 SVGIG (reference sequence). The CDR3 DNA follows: TGTGCCTGGAGTCGCGCCCGCCTCGGTGCAGGTAGCAATCAGCCCCAGCATTTT. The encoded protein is CAWSRARLGAGSNQPQHF. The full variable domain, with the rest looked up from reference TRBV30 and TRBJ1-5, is SQTIHQWPATLVQPVGSPLSLECTVEGTSNPNLYWYRQAAGRGLQLLFYSVGIGQISSEVPQNLSASRPQDRQFILSSKKLLLSDSGFYLCAWSRARLGAGSNQPQHFGDGTRLSIL.

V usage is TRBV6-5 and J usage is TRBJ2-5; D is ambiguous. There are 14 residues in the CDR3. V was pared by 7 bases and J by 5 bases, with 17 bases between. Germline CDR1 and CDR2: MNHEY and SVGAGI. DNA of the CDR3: TGTGCCAGCAACTCCCCTTTCGCCGGGGAGACCCAGTACTTC. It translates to CASNSPFAGETQYF.

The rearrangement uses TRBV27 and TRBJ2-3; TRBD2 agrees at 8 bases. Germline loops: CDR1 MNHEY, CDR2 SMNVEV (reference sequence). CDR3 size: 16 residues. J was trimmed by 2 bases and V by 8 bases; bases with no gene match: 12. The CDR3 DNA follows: TGTGCCAGCGCTCTCCAATCAGCGGGGGTCACAGATACGCAGTATTTT. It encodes CASALQSAGVTDTQYF.

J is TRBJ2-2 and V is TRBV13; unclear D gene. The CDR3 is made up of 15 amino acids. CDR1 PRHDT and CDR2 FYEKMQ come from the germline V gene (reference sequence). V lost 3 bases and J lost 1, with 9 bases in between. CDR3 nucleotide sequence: TGTGCCAGCAGCTTCGGGTCCCTGAACACCGGGGAGCTGTTTTTT. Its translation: CASSFGSLNTGELFF.

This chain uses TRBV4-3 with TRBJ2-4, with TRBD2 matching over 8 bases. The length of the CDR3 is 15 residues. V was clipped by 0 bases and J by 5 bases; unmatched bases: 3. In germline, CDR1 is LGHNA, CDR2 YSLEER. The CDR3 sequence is CASSQEALAENIQYF. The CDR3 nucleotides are TGCGCCAGCAGCCAAGAGGCACTAGCGGAAAACATTCAGTACTTC.

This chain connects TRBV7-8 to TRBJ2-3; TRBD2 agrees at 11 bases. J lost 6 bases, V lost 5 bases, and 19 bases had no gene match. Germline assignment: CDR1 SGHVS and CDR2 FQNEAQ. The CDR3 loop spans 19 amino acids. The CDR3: CASSLNLPGTSGVRDTQYF. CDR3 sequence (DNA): TGTGCCAGCAGCCTAAACTTACCCGGGACTAGCGGAGTTCGGGATACGCAGTATTTT.

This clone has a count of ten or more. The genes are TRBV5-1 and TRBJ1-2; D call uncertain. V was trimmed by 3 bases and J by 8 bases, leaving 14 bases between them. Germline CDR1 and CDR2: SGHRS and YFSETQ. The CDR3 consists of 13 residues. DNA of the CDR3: TGCGCCAGCAGCTGGGGATACCGGGGAGGCTACACCTTC. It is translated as CASSWGYRGGYTF.

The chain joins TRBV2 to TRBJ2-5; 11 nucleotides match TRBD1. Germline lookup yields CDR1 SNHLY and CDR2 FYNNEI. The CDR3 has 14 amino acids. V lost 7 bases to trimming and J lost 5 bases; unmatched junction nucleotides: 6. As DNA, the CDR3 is TGTGCCAGCATACCGGACAGGGGGCGGGAGACCCAGTACTTC. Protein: CASIPDRGRETQYF.